One T cell receptor (beta chain) is described in this entry. Antigen unknown. This specimen comes from a study of blood T cells in healthy people across ages. Study results and caveats: Strongly correlated with naive T cell percentage was TCR beta diversity.

A second about 7 to 12 cycle PCR used barcoded and J-beta primers. TCRdb re-analysed the 5' RACE reads in MiXCR, keeping a single row per CDR3 protein. The table lists roughly 1,100,000 distinct CDR3 sequences, about 25% of them singletons. Trimming removed 4 bases from V and 16 bases from J; junction bases left unmatched: 6. The CDR3 extends over 12 amino acids. Germline-derived CDR1 and CDR2 are SGHDN and FVKESK. Separately, the same data were catalogued under a study of T cells of mothers and their children. From that report: From each mother came over 8 million TCR beta CDR3 reads, and from each child came a few million.

This TCR came from a girl aged 2-10 years in good health. The V gene is TRBV14, the J gene TRBJ2-1; 11 nucleotides align to TRBD2. The sample taken for sequencing was blood. The CDR3 sequence: CASSLAGGGSFF. In DNA, the CDR3 is TGTGCCAGCAGCCTAGCGGGAGGGGGAAGTTTCTTC.